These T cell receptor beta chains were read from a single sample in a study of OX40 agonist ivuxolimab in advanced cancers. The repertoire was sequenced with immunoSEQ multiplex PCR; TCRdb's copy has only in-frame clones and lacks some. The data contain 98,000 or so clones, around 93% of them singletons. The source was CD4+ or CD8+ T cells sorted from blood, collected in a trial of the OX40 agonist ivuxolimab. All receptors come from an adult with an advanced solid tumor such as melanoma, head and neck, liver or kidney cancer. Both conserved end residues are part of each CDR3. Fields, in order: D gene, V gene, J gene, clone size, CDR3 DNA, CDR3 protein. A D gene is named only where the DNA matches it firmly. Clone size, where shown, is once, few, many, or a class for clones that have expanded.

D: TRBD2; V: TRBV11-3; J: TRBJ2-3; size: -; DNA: TGTGCCAGCAGCTTACGGAGCGGAGCGGGAGGCACAGATACGCAGTATTTT; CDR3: CASSLRSGAGGTDTQYF
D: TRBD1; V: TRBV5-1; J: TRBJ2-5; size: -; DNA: TGCGCCAGCAGCCGTGGACAGGGGGGAGAGACCCAGTACTTC; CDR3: CASSRGQGGETQYF
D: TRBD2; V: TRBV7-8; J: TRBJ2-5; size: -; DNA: TGTGCCAGCAGCTTAACTAGACTAGCGGGAACCTCTCAAGAGACCCAGTACTTC; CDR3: CASSLTRLAGTSQETQYF
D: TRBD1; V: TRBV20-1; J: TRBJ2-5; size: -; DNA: TGCAGTGCTCCGAAAACAGGGGGCGCGTACTTC; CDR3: CSAPKTGGAYF
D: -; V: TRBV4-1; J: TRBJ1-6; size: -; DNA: TGCGCCAGCAGCCAAGAGAGGGATTCACCCCTCCACTTT; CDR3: CASSQERDSPLHF
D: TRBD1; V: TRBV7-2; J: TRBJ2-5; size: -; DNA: TGTGCCAGCAGCCTCAGGGGGGAGACCCAGTACTTC; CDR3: CASSLRGETQYF
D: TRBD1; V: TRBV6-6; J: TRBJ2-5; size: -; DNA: TGTGCCAGCAGCGGGACAGGGAACCAAGAGACCCAGTACTTC; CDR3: CASSGTGNQETQYF
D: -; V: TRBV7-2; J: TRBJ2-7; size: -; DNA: TGTGCCAGCAGCTTAGGGAGTAGGTCCTACGAGCAGTACTTC; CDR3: CASSLGSRSYEQYF
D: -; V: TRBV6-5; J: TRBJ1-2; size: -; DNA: TGTGCCAGCAGTTACTCGAAGTCCGGGGGATATGGCTACACCTTC; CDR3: CASSYSKSGGYGYTF
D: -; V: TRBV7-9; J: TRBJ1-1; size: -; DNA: TGTGCCAGCAGCTTAGTCATCAGCTCAGAGAACACTGAAGCTTTCTTT; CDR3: CASSLVISSENTEAFF
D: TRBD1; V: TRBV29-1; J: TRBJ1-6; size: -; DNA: TGCAGCGTTGAAGAGGCAGGGGGCTGGAATTCACCCCTCCACTTT; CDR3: CSVEEAGGWNSPLHF
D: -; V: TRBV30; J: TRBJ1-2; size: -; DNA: TGTGCCTGGAGTAACAGGGACTCTTATGGCTACACCTTC; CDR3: CAWSNRDSYGYTF
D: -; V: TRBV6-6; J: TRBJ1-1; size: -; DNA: TGTGCCAGCAGTTACTCTCCCGGGTCTGAGGAGGCTTTCTTT; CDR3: CASSYSPGSEEAFF
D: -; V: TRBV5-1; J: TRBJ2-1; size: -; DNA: TGCGCCAGCAGCCTCGCGGTTATTCAGAGCAGTGAGCAGTTCTTC; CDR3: CASSLAVIQSSEQFF
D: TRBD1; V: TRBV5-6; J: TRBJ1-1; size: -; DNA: TGTGCCAGCAGCCGCCCTGACAGGGGGACCACTGAAGCTTTCTTT; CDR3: CASSRPDRGTTEAFF
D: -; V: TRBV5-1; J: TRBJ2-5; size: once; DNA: TGCGCCAGCAGCCTAGCAGGGGGGGCAGAGACCCAGTACTTC; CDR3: CASSLAGGAETQYF
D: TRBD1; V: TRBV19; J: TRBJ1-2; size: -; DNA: TGTGCCAGTAGTGGTAGGGACAGGGAGGGCTATGGCTACACCTTC; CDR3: CASSGRDREGYGYTF
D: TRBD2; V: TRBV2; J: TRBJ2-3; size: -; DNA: TGTGCCAGCTCCCGGCTAGCGGGAGTAAGAGATACGCAGTATTTT; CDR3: CASSRLAGVRDTQYF
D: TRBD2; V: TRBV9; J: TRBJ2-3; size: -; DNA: TGTGCCAGCAGCAAAGTAGGGACTAGCGGGGGGGCCGGTACAGATACGCAGTATTTT; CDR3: CASSKVGTSGGAGTDTQYF
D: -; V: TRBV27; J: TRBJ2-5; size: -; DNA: TGTGCCAGCAGTTTAGGACCCGTAAAGGAGACCCAGTACTTC; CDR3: CASSLGPVKETQYF
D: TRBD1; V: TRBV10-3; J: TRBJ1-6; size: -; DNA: TGTGCCATCAGTCCGGGACAGGGGAGCGCTAATTCACCCCTCCACTTT; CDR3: CAISPGQGSANSPLHF
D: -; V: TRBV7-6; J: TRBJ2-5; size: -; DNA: TGTGCCAGCGGCCCCTCCTCCCAGTACTTC; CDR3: CASGPSSQYF
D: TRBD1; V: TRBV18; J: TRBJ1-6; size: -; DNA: TGTGCCAGCTCACCACTTAGACAGGGCAATTCACCCCTCCACTTT; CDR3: CASSPLRQGNSPLHF
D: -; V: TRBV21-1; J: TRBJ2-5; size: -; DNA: TGTGCCAGCAGCAAAAGTTCCAGCGGGGGGCAAGAGACCCAGTACTTC; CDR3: CASSKSSSGGQETQYF
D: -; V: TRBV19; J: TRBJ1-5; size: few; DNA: TGTGCCAGTAATCATCTCCATCAGCCCCAGCATTTT; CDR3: CASNHLHQPQHF
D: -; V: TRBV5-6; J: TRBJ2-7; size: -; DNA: TGTGCCAGCAGCTTGGGTGGGCACAGGGCTCGGAACTTC; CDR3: CASSLGGHRARNF
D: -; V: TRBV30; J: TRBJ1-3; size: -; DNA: TGTGCCTGCGGGGAAAACACCATATATTTT; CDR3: CACGENTIYF
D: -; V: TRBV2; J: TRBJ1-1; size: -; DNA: TGTGCCAGCAGTGACCCCACAGGGAGGCGGGAAGCTTTCTTT; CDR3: CASSDPTGRREAFF